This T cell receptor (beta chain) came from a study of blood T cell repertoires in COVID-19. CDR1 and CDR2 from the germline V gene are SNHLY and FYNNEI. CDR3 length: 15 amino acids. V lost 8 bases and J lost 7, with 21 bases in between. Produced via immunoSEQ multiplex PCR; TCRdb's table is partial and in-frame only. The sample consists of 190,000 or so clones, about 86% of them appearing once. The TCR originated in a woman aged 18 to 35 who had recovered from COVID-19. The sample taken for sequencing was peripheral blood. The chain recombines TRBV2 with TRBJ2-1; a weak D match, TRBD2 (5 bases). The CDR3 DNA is TGTGCCAGCCGTCAATTGCGGGCAGACACGAATGAGCAGTTCTTC. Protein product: CASRQLRADTNEQFF.